This TCR beta chain was sequenced for a study of T cell responses to AZD1222 COVID-19 vaccine. Broader study findings: Two AZD1222 doses significantly raised spike-specific TCR breadth and depth over controls.

This CDR3 contains 16 residues. V lost 6 bases and J 0 bases, leaving 15 bases between the germline ends. In germline, CDR1 is MDHEN, CDR2 SYDVKM. As for this clone: Its antigen is unidentified.

The method was immunoSEQ multiplex PCR; TCRdb's version includes in-frame clones alone and lacks a portion of them. This sample carries roughly 150,000 clones, approximately 90% of them seen once, and the ten largest clones take roughly 2%. The specimen was peripheral blood, collected on day 0 of AZD1222 vaccination. The receptor was derived from an adult in good health. J is TRBJ1-3 and V is TRBV28; no definite D call. DNA of the CDR3: TGTGCCAGCAGCCCACGGTCAGGCCTCTCTGGAAACACCATATATTTT. Residues: CASSPRSGLSGNTIYF.